The sequence of this T cell receptor beta chain was determined in a study of shared clonotypes between healthy human individuals. The table came from immunoSEQ multiplex PCR; TCRdb's copy has only in-frame clones and leaves some out. The sample lists approximately 980,000 clones, around 80% seen once, with roughly 1.5% in the top ten. The germline gives CDR1 SGHNT, CDR2 YENEEA. The trim removed 3 bases at V and 5 bases at J, leaving 5 bases unmatched. This CDR3 region has 14 residues. Each sample came from a Caucasian adult donor living in Nashville, Tennessee. This receptor was taken from a man aged 18 to 30 in good health. This chain joins TRBV11-3 and TRBJ2-3; 7 bases fit TRBD2. The sequenced material came from memory CD4+ T cells sorted from blood. Noted subset: CD45RA-negative fraction. The chain's CDR3 is CASSLGGDGDTQYF. The CDR3 bases are TGTGCCAGCAGCTTGGGGGGGGACGGAGATACGCAGTATTTT.